This is a list of T cell receptor beta chains from one sample in a study of blood T cell repertoires in COVID-19. Only in-frame clones appear in the TCRdb table, and some are missing; sequencing was by immunoSEQ multiplex PCR. The table records around 13,000 clones, about 83% of them present only once. The material sequenced was peripheral blood. These receptors originate from a man between 35 and 55 years old with active or convalescent COVID-19. Each CDR3 is given with its conserved first and last residue. A D gene is named only where the DNA matches it firmly. A row's size may be missing; if present it is once, few, many or a size class.

D gene: NA
clone size: NA
V gene: TRBV7-9
J gene: TRBJ2-5
CDR3 DNA: TGTGCCAGCAGCTTAGTCGAAGGGGGTCTTGAGACCCAGTACTTC
CDR3 protein: CASSLVEGGLETQYF

D gene: TRBD1
clone size: large
V gene: TRBV4-3
J gene: TRBJ2-7
CDR3 DNA: TGCGCCAGCAGCCAAGACCCCCGGGACAGGGGCTCCCACGAGCAGTACTTC
CDR3 protein: CASSQDPRDRGSHEQYF

D gene: TRBD1
clone size: NA
V gene: TRBV4-1
J gene: TRBJ1-6
CDR3 DNA: TGCGCCAGCGCCCCCTGGACAGGATATAATTCACCCCTCCACTTT
CDR3 protein: CASAPWTGYNSPLHF

D gene: NA
clone size: NA
V gene: TRBV11-3
J gene: TRBJ2-3
CDR3 DNA: TGTGCCAGCAGCTTTAACAGGGTCACAGATACGCAGTATTTT
CDR3 protein: CASSFNRVTDTQYF

D gene: TRBD1
clone size: NA
V gene: TRBV28
J gene: TRBJ2-5
CDR3 DNA: TGTGCCAGCAGTTCGTACAGGGGTGCGGAGACCCAGTACTTC
CDR3 protein: CASSSYRGAETQYF

D gene: NA
clone size: NA
V gene: TRBV14
J gene: TRBJ1-1
CDR3 DNA: TGTGCCAGCAGCCAAGATTTAAGAGGGACTGAAGCTTTCTTT
CDR3 protein: CASSQDLRGTEAFF

D gene: NA
clone size: few
V gene: TRBV28
J gene: TRBJ1-5
CDR3 DNA: TGTGCCAGCAGTTATCCCCGGGACAACAATCAGCCCCAGCATTTT
CDR3 protein: CASSYPRDNNQPQHF

D gene: TRBD2
clone size: NA
V gene: TRBV19
J gene: TRBJ2-1
CDR3 DNA: TGTGCCAGTAGTAGAGCTAGCGGGGGGAATGAGCAGTTCTTC
CDR3 protein: CASSRASGGNEQFF

D gene: TRBD2
clone size: NA
V gene: TRBV30
J gene: TRBJ2-2
CDR3 DNA: TGTGCCTGGAGTTTAAGCGGGGCGTCCACCGGGGAGCTGTTTTTT
CDR3 protein: CAWSLSGASTGELFF

D gene: NA
clone size: NA
V gene: TRBV7-8
J gene: TRBJ1-6
CDR3 DNA: TGTGCCAGCAGCTTAGCGAGGGCCAATTCACCCCTCCACTTT
CDR3 protein: CASSLARANSPLHF

D gene: NA
clone size: NA
V gene: TRBV19
J gene: TRBJ2-2
CDR3 DNA: TGTGCCACCCAACGGGGGACCTCGAACACCGGGGAGCTGTTTTTT
CDR3 protein: CATQRGTSNTGELFF

D gene: TRBD1
clone size: few
V gene: TRBV5-5
J gene: TRBJ1-5
CDR3 DNA: TGTGCCAGCAGCCCAACCCCCGGACAGGTTGATCAGCCCCAGCATTTT
CDR3 protein: CASSPTPGQVDQPQHF

D gene: TRBD1
clone size: medium-sized
V gene: TRBV7-8
J gene: TRBJ1-6
CDR3 DNA: TGTGCCAGCAGCTTAGGGGACAGGGGGAGTTCACCCCTCCACTTT
CDR3 protein: CASSLGDRGSSPLHF

D gene: NA
clone size: NA
V gene: TRBV4-2
J gene: TRBJ2-3
CDR3 DNA: TGTGCCAGCAGCGGGGCCACCGGGCAGGATACGCAGTATTTT
CDR3 protein: CASSGATGQDTQYF

D gene: NA
clone size: NA
V gene: TRBV29-1
J gene: TRBJ1-1
CDR3 DNA: TGCAGCGGCGGACAGAACACTGAAGCTTTCTTT
CDR3 protein: CSGGQNTEAFF

D gene: NA
clone size: few
V gene: TRBV25-1
J gene: TRBJ2-3
CDR3 DNA: TGTGCCAGCAGTCCCACCGGGACAATCGGGGATACGCAGTATTTT
CDR3 protein: CASSPTGTIGDTQYF

D gene: NA
clone size: NA
V gene: TRBV5-3
J gene: TRBJ2-1
CDR3 DNA: TGTGCCAGAAGCTTGTTTGAACTAGCAAGTGGCGTCTCCTACAATGAGCAGTTCTTC
CDR3 protein: CARSLFELASGVSYNEQFF

D gene: NA
clone size: NA
V gene: TRBV18
J gene: TRBJ1-2
CDR3 DNA: TGTGCCAGCTCACTACTCGGACAGAACAATAACTATGGCTACACCTTC
CDR3 protein: CASSLLGQNNNYGYTF

D gene: NA
clone size: once
V gene: TRBV24-1
J gene: TRBJ2-3
CDR3 DNA: TGTGCCACCAGTGCGAGTTTAGATACGCAGTATTTT
CDR3 protein: CATSASLDTQYF

D gene: TRBD1
clone size: NA
V gene: TRBV19
J gene: TRBJ2-7
CDR3 DNA: TGTGCCAGCTCGGGACAGGGGATCTACGAGCAGTACTTC
CDR3 protein: CASSGQGIYEQYF

D gene: TRBD1
clone size: NA
V gene: TRBV7-9
J gene: TRBJ2-3
CDR3 DNA: TGTGCCAGCAGCACGGACAGGAGTAGCACAGATACGCAGTATTTT
CDR3 protein: CASSTDRSSTDTQYF

D gene: TRBD1
clone size: NA
V gene: TRBV6-5
J gene: TRBJ1-1
CDR3 DNA: TGTGCCAGCAGACTGGACAGGGTGGTAACTGAAGCTTTCTTT
CDR3 protein: CASRLDRVVTEAFF

D gene: NA
clone size: NA
V gene: TRBV21-1
J gene: TRBJ2-2
CDR3 DNA: TGTGCCAGCAGCGAGCAGGGTGGGACCGGGGAGCTGTTTTTT
CDR3 protein: CASSEQGGTGELFF

D gene: NA
clone size: few
V gene: TRBV29-1
J gene: TRBJ2-3
CDR3 DNA: TGCAGCGTCTTTTTAGCGGAGCGTAGCACAGATACGCAGTATTTT
CDR3 protein: CSVFLAERSTDTQYF

D gene: NA
clone size: few
V gene: TRBV5-4
J gene: TRBJ1-6
CDR3 DNA: TGTGCCAGCAGTAATCCATCCAGGAATAGAAATTCACCCCTCCACTTT
CDR3 protein: CASSNPSRNRNSPLHF

D gene: TRBD2
clone size: NA
V gene: TRBV4-3
J gene: TRBJ2-5
CDR3 DNA: TGCGCCAGCAGCCAAGAACCTAGCGGGAGTGCGGAGACCCAGTACTTC
CDR3 protein: CASSQEPSGSAETQYF

D gene: NA
clone size: few
V gene: TRBV6-5
J gene: TRBJ2-7
CDR3 DNA: TGTGCCAGCAGTTACTCGACTGGAGGGGGCCGGTACGAGCAGTACTTC
CDR3 protein: CASSYSTGGGRYEQYF

D gene: NA
clone size: NA
V gene: TRBV5-4
J gene: TRBJ2-5
CDR3 DNA: TGTGCCAGCAGCCCATCACAGCAAGAGACCCAGTACTTC
CDR3 protein: CASSPSQQETQYF

D gene: NA
clone size: NA
V gene: TRBV5-5
J gene: TRBJ2-7
CDR3 DNA: TGTGCCAGCAGCGGAGGCGACGGGGCCTACGAGCAGTACTTC
CDR3 protein: CASSGGDGAYEQYF

D gene: TRBD1
clone size: few
V gene: TRBV2
J gene: TRBJ1-2
CDR3 DNA: TGTGCCAGCAGTGACGGGACAGGGGGCAGTGGCTACACCTTC
CDR3 protein: CASSDGTGGSGYTF

D gene: TRBD1
clone size: NA
V gene: TRBV2
J gene: TRBJ2-1
CDR3 DNA: TGTGCCAGCCCCGGACAGGGCTCCTACAATGAGCAGTTCTTC
CDR3 protein: CASPGQGSYNEQFF

D gene: NA
clone size: NA
V gene: TRBV18
J gene: TRBJ2-1
CDR3 DNA: TGTGCCAGCTCACCGAGGTCAAGCAACAATGAGCAGTTCTTC
CDR3 protein: CASSPRSSNNEQFF

D gene: TRBD1
clone size: NA
V gene: TRBV11-3
J gene: TRBJ2-1
CDR3 DNA: TGTGCCAGCAGCTTAATCCAGGTCCCAGGGGGTGAGCAGTTCTTC
CDR3 protein: CASSLIQVPGGEQFF

D gene: NA
clone size: NA
V gene: TRBV4-3
J gene: TRBJ2-5
CDR3 DNA: TGCGCCAGCAGCCAAGATATCACTAACCAAGAGACCCAGTACTTC
CDR3 protein: CASSQDITNQETQYF

D gene: NA
clone size: NA
V gene: TRBV19
J gene: TRBJ2-4
CDR3 DNA: TGTGCCAGTAGTATAGATCATGGGGAAGGGGGAAACATTCAGTACTTC
CDR3 protein: CASSIDHGEGGNIQYF

D gene: NA
clone size: NA
V gene: TRBV30
J gene: TRBJ2-7
CDR3 DNA: TGTGCCTGGGACAGGGAGGGCGAGCAGTACTTC
CDR3 protein: CAWDREGEQYF

D gene: NA
clone size: NA
V gene: TRBV27
J gene: TRBJ2-4
CDR3 DNA: TGTGCCAGCAGACAGGGACACAAAAACATTCAGTACTTC
CDR3 protein: CASRQGHKNIQYF

D gene: NA
clone size: once
V gene: TRBV5-1
J gene: TRBJ2-5
CDR3 DNA: TGCGCCAGCAGCTTTCTTGGGGGGCAAGAGACCCAGTACTTC
CDR3 protein: CASSFLGGQETQYF

D gene: TRBD2
clone size: NA
V gene: TRBV24-1
J gene: TRBJ2-3
CDR3 DNA: TGTGCCACCAGTGACCCTCACTCCGGACTAGCGGGGCGTAACACAGATACGCAGTATTTT
CDR3 protein: CATSDPHSGLAGRNTDTQYF

D gene: NA
clone size: NA
V gene: TRBV29-1
J gene: TRBJ1-2
CDR3 DNA: TGCAGCGTTCCGACAGGCGACTATGGCTACACCTTC
CDR3 protein: CSVPTGDYGYTF

D gene: TRBD2
clone size: NA
V gene: TRBV4-3
J gene: TRBJ2-1
CDR3 DNA: TGCGCCAGCAGCCTACAAGTCGGGAGGGAGGGTGAGAATGAGCAGTTCTTC
CDR3 protein: CASSLQVGREGENEQFF

D gene: TRBD1
clone size: NA
V gene: TRBV28
J gene: TRBJ2-7
CDR3 DNA: TGTGCCAGCAGAAAGGACAGGGGTTTCTCCTACGAGCAGTACTTC
CDR3 protein: CASRKDRGFSYEQYF

D gene: NA
clone size: NA
V gene: TRBV9
J gene: TRBJ2-5
CDR3 DNA: TGTGCCAGCAGCGTAGTCAGGGCAGGGAAAGAGACCCAGTACTTC
CDR3 protein: CASSVVRAGKETQYF

D gene: NA
clone size: once
V gene: TRBV7-3
J gene: TRBJ1-1
CDR3 DNA: TGTGCCAGCAGCTTAGGGGCAAACACTGAAGCTTTCTTT
CDR3 protein: CASSLGANTEAFF

D gene: NA
clone size: NA
V gene: TRBV18
J gene: TRBJ2-7
CDR3 DNA: TGTGCCAGCTCACCACCCCAGGGATACTCCTACGAGCAGTACTTC
CDR3 protein: CASSPPQGYSYEQYF

D gene: NA
clone size: NA
V gene: TRBV2
J gene: TRBJ1-4
CDR3 DNA: TGTGCCAGCAGAGATGGCAGGTTAACTAATGAAAAACTGTTTTTT
CDR3 protein: CASRDGRLTNEKLFF

D gene: NA
clone size: NA
V gene: TRBV11-3
J gene: TRBJ1-1
CDR3 DNA: TGTGCCAGCAGCTTAGACAAGAACACTGAAGCTTTCTTT
CDR3 protein: CASSLDKNTEAFF

D gene: NA
clone size: few
V gene: TRBV5-6
J gene: TRBJ2-7
CDR3 DNA: TGTGCCAGCAGCTTGGAGCTCTCCTACGAGCAGTACTTC
CDR3 protein: CASSLELSYEQYF

D gene: NA
clone size: NA
V gene: TRBV5-6
J gene: TRBJ1-5
CDR3 DNA: TGTGCCAGCAGCTTGGGAGGAAGCAATCAGCCCCAGCATTTT
CDR3 protein: CASSLGGSNQPQHF

D gene: NA
clone size: NA
V gene: TRBV3-1/TRBV3-2
J gene: TRBJ1-2
CDR3 DNA: TGTGCCAGCCTAGGGGGTTTTGGGGGCTACACCTTC
CDR3 protein: CASLGGFGGYTF

D gene: TRBD1
clone size: NA
V gene: TRBV19
J gene: TRBJ1-1
CDR3 DNA: TGTGCCAGTAGTATCGAGACAGGGGGACCGAACACTGAAGCTTTCTTT
CDR3 protein: CASSIETGGPNTEAFF

D gene: TRBD1
clone size: few
V gene: TRBV2
J gene: TRBJ1-5
CDR3 DNA: TGTGCCAGCAGTGGTATTGCAGGGGGAAGTTATCAGCCCCAGCATTTT
CDR3 protein: CASSGIAGGSYQPQHF

D gene: NA
clone size: NA
V gene: TRBV27
J gene: TRBJ1-1
CDR3 DNA: TGTGCCAGCAGCCTGGCACTAACGAACACTGAAGCTTTCTTT
CDR3 protein: CASSLALTNTEAFF